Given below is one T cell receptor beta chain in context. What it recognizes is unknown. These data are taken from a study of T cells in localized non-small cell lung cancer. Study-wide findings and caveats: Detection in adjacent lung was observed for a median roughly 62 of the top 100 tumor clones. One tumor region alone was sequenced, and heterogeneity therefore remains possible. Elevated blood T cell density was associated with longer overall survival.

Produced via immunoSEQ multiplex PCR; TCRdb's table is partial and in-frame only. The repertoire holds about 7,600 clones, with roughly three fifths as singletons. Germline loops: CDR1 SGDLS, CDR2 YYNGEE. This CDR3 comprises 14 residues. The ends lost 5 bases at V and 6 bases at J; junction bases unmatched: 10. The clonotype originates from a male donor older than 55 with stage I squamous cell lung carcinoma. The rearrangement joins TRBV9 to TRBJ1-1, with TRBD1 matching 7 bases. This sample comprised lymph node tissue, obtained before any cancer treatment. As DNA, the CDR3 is TGTGCCAGCAGTCGGGACAGCTCGGGAGCTGAAGCTTTCTTT. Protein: CASSRDSSGAEAFF.